Shown below are 20 T cell receptor beta chains from a single sample sequenced in a study of CXCR3-negative and CXCR3-positive naive CD8 T cells. The study made its TRB cDNA libraries by 5' RACE, adding UMI labels. TCRdb reworked the 5' RACE reads into one entry per CDR3 protein, no DNA. Listed are 130,000 or so distinct CDR3 sequences; just under 0.5% falls within the top ten. The sample consisted of naive CXCR3- CD8+ T cells from blood. Subset indicated: CD45RO-CCR7+CD27+CD95- naive CD8+ T cells lacking CXCR3 (TNR3-). The receptors stem from a human donor in good health. Some clones in this sample may be carry-over from other donors' samples.

Here the CDR3 reads CASSSQGSHEQYF. The V gene is TRBV11-1, the J gene TRBJ2-7. The length of the CDR3 is 13 residues. In germline, CDR1 is SGHAT, CDR2 FQDESV (reference sequence).

The chain uses TRBV7-8 and TRBJ2-7; the D call from TCRdb, TRBD2, cannot be confirmed without DNA. CDR1 is SGHVS and CDR2 is FQNEAQ in the germline V gene. CDR3 length: 15 residues. The chain's CDR3 is CASSSSGGTPYEQYF.

The CDR3 region is CSVGTAIMNTEAFF. V gene TRBV29-1 combines with J gene TRBJ1-1. The CDR3 totals 14 residues. The germline V gene has CDR1 SQVTM and CDR2 ANQGSEA.

The chain recombines TRBV28 with TRBJ2-7; without DNA, the TCRdb call of TRBD1 cannot be checked. Germline CDR1 MDHEN, CDR2 SYDVKM. The length of the CDR3 is 14 residues. The CDR3 protein is CASSPTGEISEQYF.

The V gene is TRBV4-3, the J gene TRBJ2-1; TCRdb outputs TRBD2, but without DNA this stays unchecked. There are 16 residues in the CDR3. From germline, CDR1 is LGHNA and CDR2 YSLEER. The chain's CDR3 is CASSQILVFPYNEQFF.

The chain employs TRBV27 and TRBJ2-7. The CDR3 runs 14 residues. The germline CDR1 and CDR2 sequences are MNHEY and SMNVEV (reference sequence). Here the CDR3 reads CASSLSGHSYEQYF.

V gene TRBV5-5 combines with J gene TRBJ1-1; TCRdb proposes TRBD1, but this gene call is untestable without DNA. The length of the CDR3 is 17 residues. Looked up from germline, CDR1 is SGHKS and CDR2 is YYEKEE (reference sequence). Here the CDR3 reads CASSLLQGVILTTEAFF.

The rearrangement joins TRBV7-2 to TRBJ2-1; TCRdb indicates TRBD2, and absent DNA this call remains unverified. Germline V gives CDR1 SGHTA, CDR2 FQGNSA. The CDR3 sequence is 14 residues long. This chain's CDR3 is CASIAAHSYNEQFF.

CDR3: CSVRGTGVFEETQYF. The chain links TRBV29-1 to TRBJ2-5; no DNA is available, so the TRBD1 call from TCRdb remains unchecked. The germline V gene has CDR1 SQVTM and CDR2 ANQGSEA. The CDR3 has 15 residues.

The chain couples TRBV27 to TRBJ2-1. The CDR3 runs 14 residues. From germline, CDR1 is MNHEY and CDR2 SMNVEV (reference sequence). This CDR3 is CASSLGSAYNEQFF.

This chain uses TRBV7-9 with TRBJ2-2; TCRdb lists TRBD1, though no DNA is available to test this call. Per germline, CDR1 SEHNR and CDR2 FQNEAQ (reference sequence). CDR3 length: 15 residues. CDR3 sequence reads: CASSPPTGNTGELFF.

V is TRBV20-1 and J is TRBJ2-7. Looked up from germline, CDR1 is DFQATT and CDR2 is SNEGSKA (reference sequence). CDR3 length: 13 amino acids. CDR3 amino acids: CSAKYTPSYEQYF.

The rearrangement joins TRBV6-5 to TRBJ2-2. Germline CDR1 is MNHEY and CDR2 is SVGAGI. The CDR3 runs 16 residues. CDR3 amino acids: CASTDLVPRGTGELFF.

The V and J genes are TRBV20-1 and TRBJ2-1; TCRdb proposes TRBD2, but this gene call is untestable without DNA. The CDR3 contains 16 residues. Germline V gene lookup returns CDR1 DFQATT and CDR2 SNEGSKA (reference sequence). CDR3 amino acids: CSARKLAVSSYNEQFF.

This rearrangement joins TRBV20-1 to TRBJ2-7; without DNA, the TCRdb call of TRBD2 cannot be checked. Germline CDR1 reads DFQATT; CDR2 reads SNEGSKA (reference sequence). This CDR3 is 14 amino acids long. This chain's CDR3 is CSARESGTHWGQYF.

V usage is TRBV6-2 or TRBV6-3 and J usage is TRBJ2-1; TCRdb's D call of TRBD2 is untestable without DNA. CDR1 and CDR2 (germline): MNHEY, SVGEGT. The CDR3 is made up of 16 amino acids. The CDR3 loop is CASSRLGAGGANEQFF.

V usage is TRBV15 and J usage is TRBJ2-1; absent DNA, TCRdb's TRBD1 call cannot be checked. The CDR3 has 15 amino acids. The germline CDR1 and CDR2 sequences are LNHNV and YYDKDF (reference sequence). The CDR3 spells CATSREDREWNEQFF.

The V and J genes are TRBV4-2 and TRBJ2-3. In germline, CDR1 is LGHNA, CDR2 YNFKEQ. The CDR3 is 13 amino acids. The CDR3 loop is CASSQVFPDTQYF.

The chain employs TRBV29-1 and TRBJ1-1. The CDR3 has 11 amino acids. Per the germline V gene, CDR1 is SQVTM and CDR2 is ANQGSEA. CDR3 sequence: CSVPMNTEAFF.

The chain uses TRBV9 and TRBJ2-6; absent DNA, TCRdb's TRBD2 call cannot be checked. The germline CDR1 and CDR2 sequences are SGDLS and YYNGEE. CDR3 length: 18 residues. CDR3 residues: CASSVEGRPLSGANVLTF.